This entry is about one T cell receptor (beta chain). The target of this receptor is not known. Base-call qualities are not available, and no considerably larger clone is one nucleotide away. CD8 naive samples were CD45RO-negative cells positively selected for CCR7, giving a CD45RA+CCR7+ population that excluded TemRA cells. Healthy HIV-negative adults with no recently reported acute infections or vaccinations were included as donors. Only Caucasian adults living in Nashville, Tennessee, USA were represented among the donors. After blood collection by leukapheresis, PBMCs were isolated using Ficoll-Histopaque density gradient centrifugation and then cryopreserved in the vapor phase of liquid nitrogen. Analytical flow cytometry was used to check the purity and quantity of each magnetically sorted T cell population. Genomic DNA was isolated from every sorted fraction and measured by UV absorbance on a Nanodrop 2000c.

This sample stems from a study of shared clonotypes between healthy human individuals (dated by TCRdb to the early 2020s). General notes on the study: The cohort comprised two women and three men aged 18 to 49 years. For each donor, CD4 naive and CD4 memory were each run on three plates, CD8 naive on two plates, and CD8 memory on one plate. Blood TCR repertoires of five healthy adults were deeply sequenced to estimate repertoire size and the extent of clonotype sharing between individuals. To increase sequencing depth and limit assay-specific biases, different laboratories used diverse techniques to prepare libraries and sequence TCR repertoires. Per donor, leukapheresis produced somewhere between about 0.94 and 10 billion PBMCs.

There are 15 amino acids in the CDR3, from cysteine to phenylalanine inclusive. Only the CDR3 region is kept as DNA, spanning 45 bases read in frame from base 1. The germline V gene (reference sequence) specifies MNHEY as CDR1 and SMNVEV as CDR2. V is pruned by 6 bases and J by 2 bases, leaving 8 bases of the junction without a gene match. Study-level results and caveats: Only blood was sampled, and tissue TCR repertoires likely differ from those in blood. Larger estimated clonotype richness was generally found for naive subsets than for memory subsets. Compared with non-shared clonotypes, the clonotypes found in all four sorted-subset donors had higher generation probabilities. Incomplete sequencing was indicated by rarefaction of sorted-subset datasets, despite the large sequencing depth. Pairwise subsampling led to the expectation that sequencing depth would affect the degree of clonotype sharing among donors. Because the study included only a small number of donors, the genetic and exposure-history diversity represented was limited. Across several donors, around 5% of naive CD4, roughly 3.5% of naive CD8, 2% to 2.5% of memory CD4, and roughly 0.41% of memory CD8 clonotypes were shared.

Using the deep immunoSEQ assay, multiplex PCR amplified TCR CDR3 regions from genomic DNA. Genomic DNA extracted from each cell subset was distributed evenly over all wells of several immunoSEQ 96-well plates, and each plate served as one replicate. For sorted subsets, 200 ng of genomic DNA, equivalent to some 33,000 T cell genomes, went into each replicate PCR. Purified libraries were quantified with a Qubit 3.0 fluorometer, sized on a Bioanalyzer 2100, and re-quantified with the KAPA Library Quantification kit. Each immunoSEQ 96-well plate was sequenced on its own single-read 150-cycle Illumina NextSeq 550 flow cell. On the authors' methods: Because only junctional sequences without quality scores were contained in the immunoSEQ output, filtering matching that applied to full-length reads could not be performed. Sequences were annotated with PyIR, a Python wrapper for IgBLAST v1.9, and V/J genes and CDR3 were assigned using IMGT germline references. Reads were removed for weak V/J assignments (E-value above 1e-6), missing CDR3, stop codons, out-of-frame junctions, or ambiguous translated residues. A V3J clonotype was defined by an identical inferred V gene, J gene, and CDR3 amino acid sequence. To compute the percentage overlap between repertoires, the number of shared unique clonotypes was divided by the size of the smaller repertoire. Three approaches were used to assess repertoire richness: RTK rarefaction, the Chao1 estimator, and Recon v2.1 estimates of unobserved clonotypes. For all TCRbeta clonotypes obtained by the gDNA method from four donors, generation probabilities were computed with OLGA. Sourced from immuneACCESS, this table was stored by TCRdb with only in-frame sequences that have V and J called. A share of the clones is absent; for the studies checked, an unresolved V gene accounts for under half, and the remainder has no known explanation. V and J calls plus clone size are reproduced from that table; the DNA served to infer D and trimming. In all, the sample holds around 2.1 million clones, and roughly 91% of those were seen once. About 1.5% of the sample comes from the top ten.

The sequence was collected from a man aged 18 to 35 in good health. Some clones in this sample may be carry-over from other donors' samples. The sequencing sample was made of naive CD8+ T cells from PBMCs. Explained via the paper, the cell subset or site label denotes: CD45RA+CCR7+. The sequence is built from TRBV27 and TRBJ2-7, and 9 bases in between align with TRBD1. At the DNA level, the sequence is TGTGCCAGCAGATACGGACAGGGGATGACCTACGAGCAGTACTTC. This gives the protein CASRYGQGMTYEQYF.